A single TCR beta chain is shown here with its context. Its antigen is currently unknown. Germline V gives CDR1 MNHEY, CDR2 SMNVEV (reference sequence). This CDR3 has 13 amino acids. Trimming left V 3 bases short and J 3 bases short, with 8 bases between. The data stem from a study of T cell responses to AZD1222 COVID-19 vaccine. Study results and caveats: At baseline, just a handful of AZD1222 recipients tested seropositive. Receipt of two AZD1222 doses was followed by a rise in Spike-specific TCR breadth and depth. Among the donors, most were white British and more were female, and clonal diversity was possibly underestimated.

Sequencing was performed with immunoSEQ multiplex PCR; in TCRdb, only in-frame clones are kept and a portion is missing. The table records 120,000 or so clones, around 90% of them present only once. This chain joins TRBV27 and TRBJ1-2, with unresolved D. This receptor was obtained from an adult in good health. Sequenced material: peripheral blood, taken on day 0 of AZD1222 vaccination. This CDR3 is CASSFSRDYGYTF. The CDR3 nucleotides are TGTGCCAGCAGTTTCAGCCGGGACTATGGCTACACCTTC.